One and the same sample provided the 20 T cell receptor beta chains below, sequenced in a study of Graves' ophthalmopathy and Graves' hyperthyroidism. RNA transcripts provided the template for amplifying TCR beta CDR3 regions. HTBI primers primed a first-round RT-PCR, and a second-round multiplex PCR followed. A single record per CDR3 protein comes from TCRdb applying MiXCR to the multiplex PCR reads. The sample holds some 750,000 distinct CDR3 sequences, around 40% seen once. Input material: peripheral blood. All receptors come from an adult man with Graves' ophthalmopathy.

A remark on this clonotype: At one boundary the junction diverges from the germline segment, which might be a read error. This chain uses TRBV7-9 with TRBJ1-5; D possibly corresponds to TRBD1 (5 bases). There are 15 residues in the CDR3. Germline-derived CDR1 and CDR2 are SEHNR and FQNEAQ (reference sequence). The CDR3 region is CASSQDQQVYQPQHF. The CDR3 bases are TGCGCCAGCAGCCAAGATCAACAGGTCTATCAGCCCCAGCATTTT. The full variable domain, in which reference TRBV7-9 and TRBJ1-5 provide the parts outside the CDR3, is DTGVSQNPRHKITKRGQNVTFRCDPISEHNRLYWYRQTLGQGPEFLTYFQNEAQLEKSRLLSDRFSAERPKGSFSTLEIQRTEQGDSAMYLCASSQDQQVYQPQHFGDGTRLSIL.

This clonotype was detected only a few times. The chain recombines TRBV12-3 or TRBV12-4 with TRBJ1-1, with 9 bases aligning to TRBD1. CDR3 length equals 15 residues. V lost 6 bases, J lost 6 bases, and 11 bases stayed unmatched. CDR3 loop: CASSPRRTGVPEAFF. CDR3 sequence (DNA): TGTGCCAGCAGCCCACGCAGGACAGGGGTGCCTGAAGCTTTCTTT.

The chain carries TRBV9 and TRBJ1-6; D is unresolved. The CDR3 covers 15 residues. CDR1 and CDR2 (germline): SGDLS, YYNGEE. Trimming cost V 4 bases and J 7 bases, with 15 bases left between them. CDR3 in amino acids: CASSPASGKNSPLHF. CDR3 nucleotides: TGTGCCAGCAGCCCCGCCTCGGGGAAAAATTCACCCCTCCACTTT.

CDR3 sequence reads: CSRQVGDTEAFF. The DNA for the CDR3 is TGCAGTAGACAGGTTGGTGACACTGAAGCTTTCTTT. V is TRBV20-1 and J is TRBJ1-1; D might be TRBD1 (6 bases). V was trimmed by 8 bases and J by 3 bases, leaving 13 bases between them. This CDR3 contains 12 residues. The germline V gene encodes CDR1 DFQATT and CDR2 SNEGSKA (reference sequence).

This clonotype has a count of ten or more. V usage is TRBV29-1 and J usage is TRBJ1-2, with 7 nucleotides matching TRBD1. CDR1 and CDR2 (germline): SQVTM, ANQGSEA. The CDR3 consists of 12 residues. J lost 3 bases, V lost 4 bases, and 2 bases had no gene match. CDR3 in amino acids: CSVGDRDYGYTF. DNA of the CDR3: TGCAGCGTTGGGGACAGAGACTATGGCTACACCTTC.

This clonotype occurred once. This may be a read error: a much more frequent sequence differs by one nucleotide. The V and J genes are TRBV13 and TRBJ2-7; either TRBD1 or TRBD2 may fit D (6 bases each). CDR1 and CDR2 (germline): PRHDT, FYEKMQ (reference sequence). The CDR3 spans 14 residues. V lost 5 bases and J 0 bases, leaving 11 bases between the germline ends. The CDR3 region has the DNA TGTGCCAGCAGCCCGGGGGACACCTCCTACGAGCAGTACTTC. As protein: CASSPGDTSYEQYF.

In regard to this clonotype: At one end, the junction sequence differs from germline, possibly due to a read error. The chain links TRBV7-7 to TRBJ2-5; TRBD1 matches at 9 bases. Germline V gives CDR1 SSHAT, CDR2 FNYEAQ (reference sequence). This CDR3 has 15 amino acids. DNA for the CDR3: TGTGCTAGCAGCCCCGTCGGGACAGGGCCGGAGACCCAGTACTTC. It specifies CASSPVGTGPETQYF. The variable domain in full, completed from reference TRBV7-7 and TRBJ2-5, reads GAGVSQSPRYKVTKRGQDVTLRCDPISSHATLYWYQQALGQGPEFLTYFNYEAQPDKSGLPSDRFSAERPEGSISTLTIQRTEQRDSAMYRCASSPVGTGPETQYFGPGTRLLVL.

This clonotype was seen more than once but under ten times. This chain joins TRBV12-3 or TRBV12-4 and TRBJ2-7; D possibly corresponds to TRBD2 (6 bases). V was shortened by 7 bases and J by 0 bases, with 13 bases between the two germline ends. The CDR3 is made up of 14 amino acids. The chain's CDR3 is CASNPDGSSYEQYF. DNA of the CDR3: TGTGCCAGCAACCCAGACGGGAGCTCCTACGAGCAGTACTTC.

This clonotype was observed a handful of times. V usage is TRBV12-3 or TRBV12-4 and J usage is TRBJ2-7, with D tentatively TRBD1 (6 bases). This CDR3 has 14 residues. Trimming took 3 bases from V and 5 from J, leaving 14 bases between them. The CDR3 is CASSLIQGRHEQYF. As DNA, the CDR3 is TGTGCCAGCAGTTTGATACAGGGTCGGCACGAGCAGTACTTC.

V gene TRBV10-3 combines with J gene TRBJ1-1; D may be TRBD1 (6 bases). Germline V gene sequence: CDR1 ENHRY, CDR2 SYGVKD. The CDR3 loop spans 14 amino acids. The V and J ends lost 6 bases and 1 base respectively, with 12 bases between them. The CDR3 sequence: CAIRRGESNTEAFF. The CDR3 DNA reads TGTGCCATCAGGAGGGGGGAGTCGAACACTGAAGCTTTCTTT.

This clonotype has just one count. CDR3 sequence (DNA): TGCAGTGCTGACGGACGCGGCGGGAAGACCCAGTACTTC. It yields the protein CSADGRGGKTQYF. This chain connects TRBV20-1 to TRBJ2-5, with D tentatively TRBD2 (6 bases). This CDR3 is 13 amino acids long. Germline CDR1 reads DFQATT; CDR2 reads SNEGSKA (reference sequence). V lost 5 bases and J 6 bases, leaving 16 bases between the germline ends.

This chain links TRBV15 with TRBJ2-2; D is possibly TRBD2 (5 bases). The CDR3 loop spans 15 amino acids. Germline loops: CDR1 LNHNV, CDR2 YYDKDF (reference sequence). The V gene lost 5 bases and the J gene lost 3 bases, with 13 bases spanning the gap. The chain's CDR3 is CATSARLSDTGELFF. Here the CDR3 DNA reads TGTGCCACCAGCGCCCGACTATCAGACACCGGGGAGCTGTTTTTT.

This clonotype was picked up a small number of times. The chain combines TRBV7-9 with TRBJ2-7, with TRBD2 identical over 9 bases. V dropped 5 bases and J dropped 7; count of bases not matched to a gene: 9. The CDR3 extends over 14 amino acids. The germline gives CDR1 SEHNR, CDR2 FQNEAQ (reference sequence). Here the CDR3 DNA reads TGTGCCAGCAGCCCCGGTTCTAGCGGGGTAGAGCAGTACTTC. Translating gives CASSPGSSGVEQYF.

In this sample, this clonotype turned up a few times. The V gene is TRBV10-3, the J gene TRBJ1-2; maybe TRBD1 (5 bases). The V and J ends lost 7 bases and 7 bases respectively, with 19 bases between them. Germline V lookup: CDR1 ENHRY, CDR2 SYGVKD. CDR3 length: 14 residues. The CDR3 reads CAITSDKDGVGYTF. In DNA, the CDR3 is TGTGCCATCACGTCGGACAAAGATGGGGTTGGCTACACCTTC.

The J gene is TRBJ2-1, the V gene TRBV24-1; D possibly corresponds to TRBD2 (5 bases). Trimming took off 3 bases at V and 2 bases at J, with 13 bases between the two ends. Germline CDR1 KGHDR, CDR2 SFDVKD. This CDR3 is 16 amino acids long. CDR3 DNA sequence: TGTGCCACCAGTGATACAGACTATCGGGCCTACAATGAGCAGTTCTTC. Amino acid sequence: CATSDTDYRAYNEQFF.

This rearrangement joins TRBV5-1 to TRBJ2-2, with D maybe TRBD1 (6 bases). Germline CDR1 and CDR2: SGHRS and YFSETQ. The CDR3 has 14 amino acids. V shed 4 bases and J shed 4 bases, with 11 bases lying between them. The CDR3 here is CASSAGQSTGELFF. The CDR3 DNA follows: TGCGCCAGCAGCGCAGGACAGAGCACCGGGGAGCTGTTTTTT.

The J gene is TRBJ2-7, the V gene TRBV6-5; possible D gene TRBD1, 5 bases. Germline-derived CDR1 and CDR2 are MNHEY and SVGAGI. Trimming left V 4 bases short and J 9 bases short, with 13 bases between. CDR3 length equals 12 residues. CDR3 residues: CASSSSGKGQYF. In DNA, the CDR3 is TGTGCCAGCAGTTCATCAGGGAAAGGGCAGTACTTC.

The J gene is TRBJ2-7, the V gene TRBV7-6; 10 nucleotides match TRBD1. Looked up from germline, CDR1 is SGHVS and CDR2 is FNYEAQ. The CDR3 has 13 residues. V trimming: 8 bases; J trimming: 5 bases; junction bases outside the gene matches: 6. This CDR3 is CASGVGTGDEQYF. For the CDR3, the DNA is TGTGCCAGCGGCGTAGGGACAGGGGACGAGCAGTACTTC.

In this sample, this clonotype turned up a few times. A read error may account for a junction end that differs from germline. The chain joins TRBV10-3 to TRBJ1-2; the D gene is possibly TRBD1 (6 bases). The CDR3 runs to 14 residues. CDR1 and CDR2 (germline): ENHRY, SYGVKD. The DNA for the CDR3 is TGTGCCAGCAGTTACTCTACAGGGTTTCATGGCTACACCTTC. This sequence encodes CASSYSTGFHGYTF.

This clonotype showed up many times. V usage is TRBV9 and J usage is TRBJ2-7; D is unclear. Per the germline V gene, CDR1 is SGDLS and CDR2 is YYNGEE. This CDR3 is built from 14 residues. The V gene lost 0 bases and the J gene lost 5 bases, with 12 bases spanning the gap. The CDR3 DNA is TGTGCCAGCAGCGTAGGTCCAGCACAGAACGAGCAGTACTTC. It codes for CASSVGPAQNEQYF.